Given below is one T cell receptor beta chain in context. Its cognate antigen is unknown. Sequencing used immunoSEQ multiplex PCR; TCRdb keeps in-frame clones, though not all of them. The data hold about 2.4 million clones, with approximately 93% observed a single time. In germline, CDR1 is SGDLS, CDR2 YYNGEE. The ends were cut back, 1 base at V and 7 bases at J, with 12 bases in the middle. CDR3 length equals 14 residues. These data are taken from a study of shared clonotypes between healthy human individuals. General observations from the study: Clonotype sharing across several donors was observed for around 4.8% of naive CD4 clonotypes. Large sequencing depth failed to make sorted-subset sequencing complete, rarefaction showed.

The specimen was naive CD4+ T cells from PBMCs. As to subset: CD45RA+ positively selected. This chain uses TRBV9 with TRBJ2-1; D is unresolved. The sequence was obtained from a man aged 18-30 years in good health. Some clones in this sample may be carry-over from other donors' samples. The CDR3 loop is CASSVRFFGNEQFF. DNA of the CDR3: TGTGCCAGCAGCGTAAGGTTCTTCGGGAATGAGCAGTTCTTC.